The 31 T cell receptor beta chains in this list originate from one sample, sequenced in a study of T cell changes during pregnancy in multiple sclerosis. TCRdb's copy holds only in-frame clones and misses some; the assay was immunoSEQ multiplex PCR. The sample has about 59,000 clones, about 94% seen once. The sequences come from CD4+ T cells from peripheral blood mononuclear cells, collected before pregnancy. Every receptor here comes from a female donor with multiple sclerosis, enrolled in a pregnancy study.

The CDR3 DNA follows: TGCGCCAGCAGCTTGGGGTTGGCAAATAATGAAAAACTGTTTTTT. This codes for CASSLGLANNEKLFF. This rearrangement joins TRBV5-1 to TRBJ1-4; D ambiguous. Trimming left V 0 bases short and J 4 bases short, with 10 bases between. Germline CDR1 and CDR2: SGHRS and YFSETQ. This CDR3 comprises 15 residues.

The DNA for the CDR3 is TGCGCCAGCAGCCCGCCGGGACTAGCGGGGGATGAGCAGTTCTTC. This gives the protein CASSPPGLAGDEQFF. The chain recombines TRBV5-1 with TRBJ2-1; 14 bases map to TRBD2. V was clipped by 4 bases and J by 8 bases; unmatched bases: 5. The CDR3 totals 15 residues. The germline V gene encodes CDR1 SGHRS and CDR2 YFSETQ.

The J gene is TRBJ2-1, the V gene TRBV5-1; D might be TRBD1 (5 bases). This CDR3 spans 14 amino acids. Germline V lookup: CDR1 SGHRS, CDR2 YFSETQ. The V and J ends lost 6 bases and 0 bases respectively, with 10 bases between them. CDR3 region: CASTLDSSYNEQFF. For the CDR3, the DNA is TGCGCCAGCACCCTCGACAGCTCCTACAATGAGCAGTTCTTC.

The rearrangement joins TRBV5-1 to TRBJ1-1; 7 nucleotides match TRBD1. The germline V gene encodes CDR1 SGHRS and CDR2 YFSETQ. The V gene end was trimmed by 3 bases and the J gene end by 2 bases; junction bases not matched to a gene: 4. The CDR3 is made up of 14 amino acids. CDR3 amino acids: CASSWTGANTEAFF. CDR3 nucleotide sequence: TGCGCCAGCAGCTGGACAGGCGCTAACACTGAAGCTTTCTTT. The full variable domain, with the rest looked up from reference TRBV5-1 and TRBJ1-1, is KAGVTQTPRYLIKTRGQQVTLSCSPISGHRSVSWYQQTPGQGLQFLFEYFSETQRNKGNFPGRFSGRQFSNSRSEMNVSTLELGDSALYLCASSWTGANTEAFFGQGTRLTVV.

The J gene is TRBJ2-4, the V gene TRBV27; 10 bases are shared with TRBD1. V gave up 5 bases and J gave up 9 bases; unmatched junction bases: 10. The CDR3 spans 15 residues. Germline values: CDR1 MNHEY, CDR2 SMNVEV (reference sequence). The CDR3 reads CASSPRQGAQAIQYF. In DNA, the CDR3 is TGTGCCAGCAGTCCCCGACAGGGGGCGCAGGCCATTCAGTACTTC.

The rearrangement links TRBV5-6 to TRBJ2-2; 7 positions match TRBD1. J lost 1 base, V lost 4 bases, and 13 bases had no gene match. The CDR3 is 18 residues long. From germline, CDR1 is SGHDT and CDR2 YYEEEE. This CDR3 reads CASSADLFWTGNTGELFF. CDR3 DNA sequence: TGTGCCAGCAGCGCTGACCTTTTTTGGACAGGGAACACCGGGGAGCTGTTTTTT.

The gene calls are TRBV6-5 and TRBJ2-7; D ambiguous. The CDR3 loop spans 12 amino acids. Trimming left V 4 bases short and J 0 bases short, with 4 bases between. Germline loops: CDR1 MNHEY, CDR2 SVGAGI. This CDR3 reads CASSFLSYEQYF. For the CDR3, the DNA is TGTGCCAGCAGTTTCCTCTCCTACGAGCAGTACTTC.

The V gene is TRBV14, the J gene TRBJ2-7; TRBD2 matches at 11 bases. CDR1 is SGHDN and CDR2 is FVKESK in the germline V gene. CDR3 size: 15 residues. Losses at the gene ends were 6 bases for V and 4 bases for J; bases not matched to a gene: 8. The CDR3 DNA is TGTGCCAGCAGTCCAAGGGGACTAGCGGCGTACGAGCAGTACTTC. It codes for CASSPRGLAAYEQYF.

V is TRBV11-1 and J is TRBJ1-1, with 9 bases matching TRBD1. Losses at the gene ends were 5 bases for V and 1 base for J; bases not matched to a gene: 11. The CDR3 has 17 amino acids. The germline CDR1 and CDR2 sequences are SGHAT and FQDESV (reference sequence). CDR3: CASSHSNRGRSNTEAFF. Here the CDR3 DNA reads TGTGCCAGCAGCCACTCCAACAGGGGGCGTTCGAACACTGAAGCTTTCTTT.

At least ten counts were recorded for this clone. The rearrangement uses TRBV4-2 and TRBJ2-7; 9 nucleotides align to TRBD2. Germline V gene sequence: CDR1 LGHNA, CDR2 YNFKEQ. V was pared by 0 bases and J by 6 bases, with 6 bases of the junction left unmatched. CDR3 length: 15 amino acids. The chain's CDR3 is CASSQDQIAGAEQYF. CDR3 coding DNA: TGTGCCAGCAGCCAAGATCAGATAGCGGGAGCCGAGCAGTACTTC.

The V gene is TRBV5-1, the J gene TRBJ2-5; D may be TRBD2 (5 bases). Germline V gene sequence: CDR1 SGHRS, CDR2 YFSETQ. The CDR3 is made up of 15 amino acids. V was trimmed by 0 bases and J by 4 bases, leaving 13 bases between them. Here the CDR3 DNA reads TGCGCCAGCAGCTTGGGGCAGACTGGGAGAGAGACCCAGTACTTC. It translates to CASSLGQTGRETQYF.

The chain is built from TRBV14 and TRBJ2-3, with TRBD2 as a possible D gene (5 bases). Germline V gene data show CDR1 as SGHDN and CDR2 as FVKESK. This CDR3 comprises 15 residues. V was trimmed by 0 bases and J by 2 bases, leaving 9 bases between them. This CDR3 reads CASSQDRLFTDTQYF. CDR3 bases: TGTGCCAGCAGCCAAGATAGACTATTCACAGATACGCAGTATTTT.

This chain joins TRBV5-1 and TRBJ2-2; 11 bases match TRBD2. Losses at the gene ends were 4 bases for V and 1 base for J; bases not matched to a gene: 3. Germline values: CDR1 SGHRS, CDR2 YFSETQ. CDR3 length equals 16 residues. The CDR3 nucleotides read TGCGCCAGCAGCCCAGGGACTAGCGGGAACACCGGGGAGCTGTTTTTT. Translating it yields CASSPGTSGNTGELFF.

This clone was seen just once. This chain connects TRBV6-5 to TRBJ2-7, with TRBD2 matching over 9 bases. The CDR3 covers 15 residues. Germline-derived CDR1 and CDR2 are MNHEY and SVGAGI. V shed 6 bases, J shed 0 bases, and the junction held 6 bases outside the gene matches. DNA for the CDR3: TGTGCCAGCAGACCAGCGGGAGGTTCCTCCTACGAGCAGTACTTC. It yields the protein CASRPAGGSSYEQYF.

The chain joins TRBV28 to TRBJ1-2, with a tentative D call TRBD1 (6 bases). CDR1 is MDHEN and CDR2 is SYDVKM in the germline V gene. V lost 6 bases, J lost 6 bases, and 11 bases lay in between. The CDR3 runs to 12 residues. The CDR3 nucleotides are TGTGCCAGCAGCAGGGGTTTTGATGGCTACACCTTC. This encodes CASSRGFDGYTF.

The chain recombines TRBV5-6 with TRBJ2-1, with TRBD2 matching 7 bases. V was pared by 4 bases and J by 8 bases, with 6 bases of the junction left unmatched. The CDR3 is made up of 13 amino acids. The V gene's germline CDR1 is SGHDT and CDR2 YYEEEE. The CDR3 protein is CASSGTGGDEQFF. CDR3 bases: TGTGCCAGCAGCGGGACTGGGGGGGATGAGCAGTTCTTC.

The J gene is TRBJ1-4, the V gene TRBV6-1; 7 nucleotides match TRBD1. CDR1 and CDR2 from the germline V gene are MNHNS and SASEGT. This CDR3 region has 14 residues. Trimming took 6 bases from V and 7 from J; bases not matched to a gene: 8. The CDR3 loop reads CASRTSRGTEKLFF. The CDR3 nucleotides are TGTGCCAGCAGAACGAGCAGGGGGACTGAAAAACTGTTTTTT.

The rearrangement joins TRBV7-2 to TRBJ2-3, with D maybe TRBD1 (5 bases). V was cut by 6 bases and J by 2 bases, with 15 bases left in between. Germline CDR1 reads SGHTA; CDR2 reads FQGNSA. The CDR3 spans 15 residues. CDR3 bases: TGTGCCAGCAGTCCAGGGCCTACGCCCACAGATACGCAGTATTTT. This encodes CASSPGPTPTDTQYF.

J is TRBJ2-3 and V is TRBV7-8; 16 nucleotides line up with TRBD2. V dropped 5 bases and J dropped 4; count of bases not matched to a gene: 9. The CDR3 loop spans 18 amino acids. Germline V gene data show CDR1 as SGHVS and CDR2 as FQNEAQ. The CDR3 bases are TGTGCCAGCAGCCCAGGGACTAGCGGGAGGGCGGGGGCAGATACGCAGTATTTT. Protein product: CASSPGTSGRAGADTQYF.

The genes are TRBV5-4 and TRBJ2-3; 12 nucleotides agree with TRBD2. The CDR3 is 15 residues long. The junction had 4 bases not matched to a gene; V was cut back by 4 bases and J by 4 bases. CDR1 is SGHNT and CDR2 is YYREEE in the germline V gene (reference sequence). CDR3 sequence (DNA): TGTGCCAGCAGCACTCCTAGCGGGAGGGCAGATACGCAGTATTTT. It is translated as CASSTPSGRADTQYF.

CDR3 sequence reads: CASSLAGQNTGELFF. The CDR3 nucleotides are TGTGCCAGCAGCTTAGCGGGGCAAAACACCGGGGAGCTGTTTTTT. The chain carries TRBV7-2 and TRBJ2-2; a possible D gene is TRBD1 (5 bases). CDR1 and CDR2 (germline): SGHTA, FQGNSA. The CDR3 consists of 15 residues. The V end was cut by 0 bases, the J end by 2 bases, with 7 bases between.

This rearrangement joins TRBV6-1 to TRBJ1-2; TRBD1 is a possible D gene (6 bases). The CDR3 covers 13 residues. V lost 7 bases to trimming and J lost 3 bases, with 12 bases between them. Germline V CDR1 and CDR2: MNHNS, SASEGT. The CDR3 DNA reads TGTGCCAGCATCGGGGGGCCTCACTATGGCTACACCTTC. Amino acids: CASIGGPHYGYTF.

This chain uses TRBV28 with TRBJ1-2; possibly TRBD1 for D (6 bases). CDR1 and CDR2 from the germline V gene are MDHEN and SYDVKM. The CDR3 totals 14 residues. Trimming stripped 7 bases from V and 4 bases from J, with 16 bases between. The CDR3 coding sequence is TGTGCCAGCACCACCCAACAGGGTGTCTATGGCTACACCTTC. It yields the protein CASTTQQGVYGYTF.

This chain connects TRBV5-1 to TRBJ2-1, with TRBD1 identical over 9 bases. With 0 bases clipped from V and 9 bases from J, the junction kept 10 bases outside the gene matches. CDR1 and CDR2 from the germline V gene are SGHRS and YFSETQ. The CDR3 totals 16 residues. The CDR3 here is CASSLDFRQGEGEQFF. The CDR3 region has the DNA TGCGCCAGCAGCTTGGATTTTCGACAGGGGGAGGGTGAGCAGTTCTTC.

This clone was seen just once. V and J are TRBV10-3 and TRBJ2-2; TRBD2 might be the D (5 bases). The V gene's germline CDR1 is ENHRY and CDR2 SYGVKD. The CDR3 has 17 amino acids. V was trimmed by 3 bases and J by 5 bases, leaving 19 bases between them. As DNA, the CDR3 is TGTGCCATCAGTGACTTGGAGGACTTGGTTTTTACCGGGGAGCTGTTTTTT. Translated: CAISDLEDLVFTGELFF.

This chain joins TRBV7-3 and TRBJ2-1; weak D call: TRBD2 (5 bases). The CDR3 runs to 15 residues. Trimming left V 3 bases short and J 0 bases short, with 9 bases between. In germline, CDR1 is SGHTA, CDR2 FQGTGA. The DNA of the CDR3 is TGTGCCAGCAGCTTCGAGCGGAGCTCCTACAATGAGCAGTTCTTC. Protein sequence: CASSFERSSYNEQFF.

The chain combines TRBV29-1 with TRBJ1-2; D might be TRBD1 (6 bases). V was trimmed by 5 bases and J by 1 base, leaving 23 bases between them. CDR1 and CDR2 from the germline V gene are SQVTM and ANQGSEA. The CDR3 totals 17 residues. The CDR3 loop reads CSVLGGLGGGGNYGYTF. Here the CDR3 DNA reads TGCAGCGTTTTAGGGGGATTGGGGGGCGGGGGTAACTATGGCTACACCTTC. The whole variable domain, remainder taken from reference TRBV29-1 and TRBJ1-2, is SAVISQKPSRDICQRGTSLTIQCQVDSQVTMMFWYRQQPGQSLTLIATANQGSEATYESGFVIDKFPISRPNLTFSTLTVSNMSPEDSSIYLCSVLGGLGGGGNYGYTFGSGTRLTVV.

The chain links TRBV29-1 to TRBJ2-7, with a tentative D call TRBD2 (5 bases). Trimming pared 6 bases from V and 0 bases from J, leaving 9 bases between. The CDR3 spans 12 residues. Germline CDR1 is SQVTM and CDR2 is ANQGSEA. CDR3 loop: CSVRTASYEQYF. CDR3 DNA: TGCAGCGTCCGGACTGCCTCCTACGAGCAGTACTTC.

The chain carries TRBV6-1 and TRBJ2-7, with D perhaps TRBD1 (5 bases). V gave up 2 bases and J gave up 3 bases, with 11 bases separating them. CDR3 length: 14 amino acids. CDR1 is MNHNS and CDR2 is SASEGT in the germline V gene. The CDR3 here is CASSEIRQLYEQYF. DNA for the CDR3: TGTGCCAGCAGTGAAATTCGACAGCTCTACGAGCAGTACTTC.

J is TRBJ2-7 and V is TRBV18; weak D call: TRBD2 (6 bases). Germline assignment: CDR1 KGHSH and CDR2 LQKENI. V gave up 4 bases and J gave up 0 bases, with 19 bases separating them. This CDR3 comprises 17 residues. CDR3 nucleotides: TGTGCCAGCTCACGGGGGGTTTTACGGGAGATCTCCTACGAGCAGTACTTC. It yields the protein CASSRGVLREISYEQYF.

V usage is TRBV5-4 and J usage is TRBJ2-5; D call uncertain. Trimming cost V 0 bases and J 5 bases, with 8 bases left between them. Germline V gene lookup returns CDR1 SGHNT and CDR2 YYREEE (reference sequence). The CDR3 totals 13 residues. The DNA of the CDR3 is TGTGCCAGCAGCTTGGACCGGCGGGAGACCCAGTACTTC. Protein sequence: CASSLDRRETQYF.